This T cell receptor (beta chain) is from a study of blood T cells in healthy people across ages. Whole-study context: Capturing about one barcoded beta molecule per two T cells was achieved by template switching.

Trimming took 3 bases from V and 2 from J, leaving 8 bases between them. Per germline, CDR1 SGHTA and CDR2 FQGNSA. The CDR3 runs 13 residues. A second PCR of 7 to 11 cycles used a sample-barcoded 5' primer and a J-beta primer mix. MiXCR was run by TCRdb on the 5' RACE reads, yielding one entry per CDR3 protein. The sample includes roughly 1,500,000 distinct CDR3 sequences, roughly 40% of them seen just once. Turning to this clonotype: A read error is possible here, since a much larger clone lies one base away.

The individuals who served as donors were healthy Caucasians living in Russia, aged roughly 6 to 90. Each donor had 9 to 10 milliliters of peripheral blood drawn. Each sample used at least 6 million PBMCs. V and J are TRBV7-2 and TRBJ2-7, with D unresolved. The sequence was collected from a woman between 18 and 29 years old in good health. The sample was blood. The CDR3 protein is CASSFDTTYEQYF. In DNA, the CDR3 is TGTGCCAGCAGCTTTGATACCACCTACGAGCAGTACTTC.